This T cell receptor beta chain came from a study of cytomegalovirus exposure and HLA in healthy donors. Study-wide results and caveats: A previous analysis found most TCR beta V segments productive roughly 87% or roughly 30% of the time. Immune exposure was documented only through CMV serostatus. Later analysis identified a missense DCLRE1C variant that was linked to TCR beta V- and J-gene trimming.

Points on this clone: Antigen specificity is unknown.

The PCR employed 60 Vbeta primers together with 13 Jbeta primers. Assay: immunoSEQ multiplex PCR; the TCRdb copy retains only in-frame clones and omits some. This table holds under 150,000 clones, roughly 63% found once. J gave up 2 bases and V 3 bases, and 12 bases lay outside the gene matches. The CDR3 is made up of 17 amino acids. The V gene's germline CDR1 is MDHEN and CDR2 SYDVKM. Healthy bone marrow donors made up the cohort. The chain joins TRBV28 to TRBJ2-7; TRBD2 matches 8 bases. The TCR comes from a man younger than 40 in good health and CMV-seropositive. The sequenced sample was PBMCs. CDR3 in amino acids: CASSLMPGGGETYEQYF. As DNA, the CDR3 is TGTGCCAGCAGTTTGATGCCGGGGGGGGGTGAGACCTACGAGCAGTACTTC.